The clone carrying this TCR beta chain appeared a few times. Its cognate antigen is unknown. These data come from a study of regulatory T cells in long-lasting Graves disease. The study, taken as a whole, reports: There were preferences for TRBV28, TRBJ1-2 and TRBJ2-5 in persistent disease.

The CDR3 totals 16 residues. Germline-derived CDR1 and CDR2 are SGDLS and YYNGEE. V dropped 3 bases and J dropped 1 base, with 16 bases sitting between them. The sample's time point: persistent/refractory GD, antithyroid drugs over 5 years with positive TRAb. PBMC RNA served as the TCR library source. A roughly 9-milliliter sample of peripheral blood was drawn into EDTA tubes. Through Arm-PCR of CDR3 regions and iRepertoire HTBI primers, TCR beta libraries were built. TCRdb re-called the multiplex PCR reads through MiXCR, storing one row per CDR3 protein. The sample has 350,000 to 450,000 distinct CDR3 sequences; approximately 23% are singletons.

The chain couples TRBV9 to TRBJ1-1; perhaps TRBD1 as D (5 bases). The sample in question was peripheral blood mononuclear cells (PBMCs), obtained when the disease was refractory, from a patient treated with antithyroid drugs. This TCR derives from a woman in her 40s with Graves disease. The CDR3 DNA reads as TGTGCCAGCAGCGCGTATGGGGCAGGGTGGAACACTGAAGCTTTCTTT. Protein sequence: CASSAYGAGWNTEAFF.